The next 23 T cell receptor beta chains were all read from a single sample in a study of cytomegalovirus exposure and HLA in healthy donors. The PCR had 60 Vbeta and 13 Jbeta primers. The table came from immunoSEQ multiplex PCR; TCRdb's copy has only in-frame clones and leaves some out. The sample shows some 130,000 clones, about 78% of them seen only once. The source material was PBMCs. Receptors originate from a female donor in good health and CMV-seronegative.

In this sample, this clone turned up a few times. The chain uses TRBV5-1 and TRBJ1-1; 9 bases map to TRBD1. The germline CDR1 and CDR2 sequences are SGHRS and YFSETQ. The V and J ends lost 4 bases and 0 bases, in that order; junction bases with no gene match: 7. This CDR3 comprises 16 residues. The CDR3 protein is CASSGGTGPMNTEAFF. The DNA of the CDR3 is TGCGCCAGCAGCGGCGGGACAGGGCCGATGAACACTGAAGCTTTCTTT.

The V and J genes are TRBV28 and TRBJ2-7; possible D gene TRBD1, 6 bases. The CDR3 totals 13 residues. Germline V gene sequence: CDR1 MDHEN, CDR2 SYDVKM. V lost 6 bases and J lost 3, with 12 bases in between. DNA of the CDR3: TGTGCCAGCAGCCCGACGGACAGCTACGAGCAGTACTTC. Translating gives CASSPTDSYEQYF.

V is TRBV5-4 and J is TRBJ2-5; 11 bases fit TRBD1. The J call may be mistaken, given a closer DNA end match to TRBJ2-7. This CDR3 has 15 amino acids. Per the germline V gene, CDR1 is SGHNT and CDR2 is YYREEE (reference sequence). CDR3 sequence: CASSSRDRGTYEQYF. CDR3 bases: TGTGCCAGCAGTTCCCGGGACAGGGGGACCTACGAGCAGTACTTC.

This chain joins TRBV30 and TRBJ2-3, with TRBD1 matching 8 bases. Per the germline V gene, CDR1 is GTSNPN and CDR2 is SVGIG (reference sequence). This CDR3 comprises 13 residues. Trimming took 4 bases from V and 4 from J; bases not matched to a gene: 4. DNA of the CDR3: TGTGCCTGGAAAGACAGGGGCCCAGATACGCAGTATTTT. Amino acid sequence: CAWKDRGPDTQYF.

The sample holds a few counts of this clone. The chain employs TRBV5-1 and TRBJ1-1; D is perhaps TRBD1 (6 bases). There are 14 residues in the CDR3. Germline lookup yields CDR1 SGHRS and CDR2 YFSETQ. V was clipped by 5 bases and J by 2 bases, with 13 bases between them. CDR3 protein: CASRLTGYNTEAFF. The DNA for the CDR3 is TGCGCCAGCAGACTGACAGGCTATAACACTGAAGCTTTCTTT.

There are a few counts of this clone. J is TRBJ2-7 and V is TRBV11-2, with 11 bases that match TRBD2. The CDR3 extends over 15 amino acids. Germline lookup yields CDR1 SGHAT and CDR2 FQNNGV. The V and J ends lost 4 bases and 0 bases, in that order; junction bases with no gene match: 2. This chain's CDR3 is CASSSTSGSSYEQYF. The CDR3 DNA follows: TGTGCCAGCAGCTCCACTAGCGGGAGCTCCTACGAGCAGTACTTC.

V and J are TRBV14 and TRBJ2-1, with 11 bases lining up with TRBD2. V gave up 5 bases and J gave up 5 bases; unmatched junction bases: 5. The CDR3 length is 15 residues. Germline V gives CDR1 SGHDN, CDR2 FVKESK. The CDR3 is CASSDSGRANNEQFF. The CDR3 DNA reads TGTGCCAGCAGCGATAGCGGGAGGGCCAACAATGAGCAGTTCTTC.

The rearrangement links TRBV28 to TRBJ2-5, with 7 bases identical to TRBD2. The germline gives CDR1 MDHEN, CDR2 SYDVKM. The CDR3 spans 13 residues. V trimming: 8 bases; J trimming: 1 base; junction bases outside the gene matches: 4. CDR3 sequence (DNA): TGTGCCAGCGATGGGGGGGTCCAAGAGACCCAGTACTTC. Translated: CASDGGVQETQYF.

The V gene is TRBV6-6, the J gene TRBJ1-1, with D unresolved. CDR3 length: 13 amino acids. Trimming took 5 bases from V and 0 from J, leaving 7 bases between them. In germline, CDR1 is MNHNY, CDR2 SVGAGI (reference sequence). The CDR3 loop is CASSPTLNTEAFF. The CDR3 DNA follows: TGTGCCAGCAGTCCCACATTGAACACTGAAGCTTTCTTT.

The V and J genes are TRBV9 and TRBJ2-5; 11 bases fit TRBD2. This CDR3 is built from 16 residues. Germline CDR1 and CDR2: SGDLS and YYNGEE. The junction had 8 bases not matched to a gene; V was cut back by 4 bases and J by 3 bases. The CDR3 DNA reads as TGTGCCAGCAGCCCCCGCGGGGGACTAGCGGAAGAGACCCAGTACTTC. Protein sequence: CASSPRGGLAEETQYF. The full variable domain, with the rest looked up from reference TRBV9 and TRBJ2-5, is DSGVTQTPKHLITATGQRVTLRCSPRSGDLSVYWYQQSLDQGLQFLIQYYNGEERAKGNILERFSAQQFPDLHSELNLSSLELGDSALYFCASSPRGGLAEETQYFGPGTRLLVL.

J is TRBJ2-7 and V is TRBV27; no clear D gene. In germline, CDR1 is MNHEY, CDR2 SMNVEV (reference sequence). CDR3 length equals 13 residues. The V gene lost 3 bases and the J gene lost 5 bases, with 11 bases spanning the gap. The DNA of the CDR3 is TGTGCCAGCAGTTTCATTCCCAATGACGAGCAGTACTTC. Residues: CASSFIPNDEQYF.

The chain combines TRBV5-1 with TRBJ1-1; the D is unclear. The germline V and J ends were trimmed by 5 bases and 4 bases, with 12 bases remaining between them. The CDR3 consists of 13 residues. CDR1 and CDR2 from the germline V gene are SGHRS and YFSETQ. CDR3 nucleotide sequence: TGCGCCAGCAGTGGCCAGCGGGGCACTGAAGCTTTCTTT. This translates into CASSGQRGTEAFF.

The rearrangement joins TRBV7-9 to TRBJ2-3; D not resolved. Trimming left V 2 bases short and J 3 bases short, with 12 bases between. In germline, CDR1 is SEHNR, CDR2 FQNEAQ (reference sequence). The CDR3 is 15 amino acids. CDR3 protein: CASSLRASVTDTQYF. As DNA, the CDR3 is TGTGCCAGCAGCTTAAGAGCCTCGGTGACAGATACGCAGTATTTT.

V usage is TRBV7-2 and J usage is TRBJ1-5, with D possibly TRBD1 on 5 matching bases. Trimming pared 3 bases from V and 7 bases from J, leaving 10 bases between. Germline CDR1 SGHTA, CDR2 FQGNSA. This CDR3 comprises 13 residues. The CDR3 region has the DNA TGTGCCAGCAGCTTGGCGGGGGAACAGCCCCAGCATTTT. Translating it yields CASSLAGEQPQHF.

This rearrangement joins TRBV29-1 to TRBJ2-2; D possibly corresponds to TRBD1 (6 bases). Germline CDR1 and CDR2: SQVTM and ANQGSEA. Trimming took off 7 bases at V and 3 bases at J, with 18 bases between the two ends. The CDR3 extends over 15 amino acids. Here the CDR3 reads CSGLLGHSDTGELFF. DNA of the CDR3: TGCAGCGGACTATTGGGACACTCCGACACCGGGGAGCTGTTTTTT.

V and J are TRBV4-3 and TRBJ2-2, with TRBD2 matching 8 bases. After removal of 3 bases from V and 5 bases from J, the junction contained 8 bases not matched to a gene. Germline V gene sequence: CDR1 LGHNA, CDR2 YSLEER. The CDR3 contains 16 residues. The CDR3 nucleotides read TGCGCCAGCAGCCAGGCCTATATAGCGGGAACCGGGGAGCTGTTTTTT. Residues: CASSQAYIAGTGELFF.

The table lists this clone with a count of one. The rearrangement uses TRBV7-2 and TRBJ2-7; D possibly corresponds to TRBD1 (6 bases). V was trimmed by 2 bases and J by 6 bases, leaving 11 bases between them. Germline V gene sequence: CDR1 SGHTA, CDR2 FQGNSA. The CDR3 is 13 amino acids. The CDR3 DNA is TGTGCCAGCAGCTTACCTACAGGGTTCGAGCAGTACTTC. The encoded protein is CASSLPTGFEQYF.

The V and J genes are TRBV28 and TRBJ2-1; no definite D call. CDR3 length: 13 amino acids. The germline V gene encodes CDR1 MDHEN and CDR2 SYDVKM. Between the trimmed V and J ends, which lost 1 base and 9 bases, there was a span of 10 bases. The CDR3 bases are TGTGCCAGCAGTTTATCCTCGTCGGGTGAGCAGTTCTTC. This codes for CASSLSSSGEQFF.

The chain has TRBV11-3 and TRBJ2-1; D might be TRBD1 (6 bases). The CDR3 has 13 residues. V lost 3 bases and J lost 7, with 10 bases in between. Germline-derived CDR1 and CDR2 are SGHNT and YENEEA. The CDR3 is CASSFWQGNEQFF. CDR3 sequence (DNA): TGTGCCAGCAGCTTTTGGCAGGGGAATGAGCAGTTCTTC.

This clone is a singleton in its sample. V gene TRBV28 combines with J gene TRBJ1-2; 7 bases map to TRBD1. Germline V lookup: CDR1 MDHEN, CDR2 SYDVKM. The CDR3 loop spans 11 amino acids. V lost 9 bases to trimming and J lost 6 bases; unmatched junction nucleotides: 4. The chain's CDR3 is CASVTGDGYTF. DNA of the CDR3: TGTGCCAGTGTTACAGGGGATGGCTACACCTTC.

This clone showed up just a few times. The chain employs TRBV29-1 and TRBJ1-1; D uncertain. With 6 bases removed from V and 1 base from J, the gap between germline ends came to 12 bases. The CDR3 is made up of 13 amino acids. Germline V gives CDR1 SQVTM, CDR2 ANQGSEA. The CDR3 DNA is TGCAGCGTCAGGAGGGATCAGAACACTGAAGCTTTCTTT. Its protein product is CSVRRDQNTEAFF.

The rearrangement links TRBV5-8 to TRBJ2-3; D is unresolved. This CDR3 contains 12 residues. The germline gives CDR1 SGHTS, CDR2 YDEGEE. The V end lost 4 bases, the J end lost 0 bases, and 3 bases lay between the germline ends. CDR3 residues: CASSQSTDTQYF. Written as DNA, the CDR3 is TGTGCCAGCAGCCAAAGCACAGATACGCAGTATTTT. The variable domain in full, completed from reference TRBV5-8 and TRBJ2-3, reads EAGVTQSPTHLIKTRGQQATLRCSPISGHTSVYWYQQALGLGLQFLLWYDEGEERNRGNFPPRFSGRQFPNYSSELNVNALELEDSALYLCASSQSTDTQYFGPGTRLTVL.

V usage is TRBV18 and J usage is TRBJ1-2, with a tentative D call TRBD1 (6 bases). CDR3 length: 15 residues. In germline, CDR1 is KGHSH, CDR2 LQKENI. Trimming took 3 bases from V and 3 from J, leaving 14 bases between them. The CDR3 here is CASSPGAGAHYGYTF. DNA for the CDR3: TGTGCCAGCTCACCGGGGGCGGGGGCGCACTATGGCTACACCTTC.